One sample yielded the 21 T cell receptor beta chains listed below, sequenced in a study of a mutant IDH1 vaccine in newly diagnosed glioma. Data came from immunoSEQ multiplex PCR; TCRdb stores just in-frame clones and leaves some out. In the table there are about 34,000 clones, around nine tenths of which are singletons. Their cognate antigens are unknown. Time point: week 47, end of study. One vaccine dose held 300 ug of mutant IDH1 20-mer peptide and came with topical imiquimod. Sequencing was performed on PBMCs, taken from a glioma patient whose treatment included an IDH1 peptide vaccine. These receptor sequences come from a woman in her 30s with glioma.

This sequence joins TRBV10-1 and TRBJ2-5; perhaps TRBD1 as D (5 bases). Germline V gene data show CDR1 as WNHNN and CDR2 as SYGVQD (reference sequence). The CDR3 runs 11 residues. Trimming removed 8 bases at V and 2 bases at J, with 6 bases between. Written as DNA, the CDR3 is TGCGCCAGCCAGGGTCAAGAGACCCAGTACTTC. It specifies CASQGQETQYF.

The chain uses TRBV7-2 and TRBJ1-6; D gene ambiguous. The germline V and J ends were trimmed by 1 base and 8 bases, with 9 bases remaining between them. This CDR3 comprises 14 residues. The germline V gene encodes CDR1 SGHTA and CDR2 FQGNSA. The CDR3 region has the DNA TGTGCCAGCAGCTTAGGTAGGGCGGATTCACCCCTCCACTTT. Translated, it gives CASSLGRADSPLHF.

This chain links TRBV2 with TRBJ2-1, with D possibly being TRBD1 (5 bases). CDR3 length: 11 residues. Deletions cut 7 bases from V and 9 bases from J, with 10 bases between. The germline gives CDR1 SNHLY, CDR2 FYNNEI. CDR3 bases: TGTGCCAGCACTAGAGACAGTGAGCAGTTCTTC. Its protein product is CASTRDSEQFF.

V and J are TRBV9 and TRBJ1-3; D is undetermined. Germline V CDR1 and CDR2: SGDLS, YYNGEE. The V end lost 0 bases, the J end lost 2 bases, and 12 bases lay between the germline ends. The CDR3 runs to 16 residues. The DNA of the CDR3 is TGTGCCAGCAGCGTAGATAGACCCACAGCTGGAAACACCATATATTTT. Protein sequence: CASSVDRPTAGNTIYF.

The chain links TRBV6-6 to TRBJ1-5; 8 positions match TRBD1. Losses at the gene ends were 4 bases for V and 4 bases for J; bases not matched to a gene: 6. CDR1 MNHNY and CDR2 SVGAGI come from the germline V gene (reference sequence). The CDR3 is made up of 15 amino acids. CDR3 bases: TGTGCCAGCAGTTTTGCAGGGGGCTTGAATCAGCCCCAGCATTTT. Protein sequence: CASSFAGGLNQPQHF.

This clone was recorded once. The rearrangement links TRBV6-5 to TRBJ1-6; TRBD1 matches at 7 bases. The CDR3 spans 15 residues. Germline assignment: CDR1 MNHEY and CDR2 SVGAGI. V shed 0 bases, J shed 10 bases, and the junction held 6 bases outside the gene matches. CDR3 in DNA: TGTGCCAGCAGTTACTCGTACCAGGGGGGATCACCCCTCCACTTT. Translated, it gives CASSYSYQGGSPLHF.

This clone has only a few counts. V gene TRBV4-1 combines with J gene TRBJ1-2; 8 bases agree with TRBD1. The length of the CDR3 is 15 residues. CDR1 and CDR2 from the germline V gene are MGHRA and YSYEKL. The V gene end was trimmed by 4 bases and the J gene end by 4 bases; junction bases not matched to a gene: 8. For the CDR3, the DNA is TGCGCCAGCAGCCGAACGGACAGGGAACGCTATGGCTACACCTTC. Protein: CASSRTDRERYGYTF.

J is TRBJ2-1 and V is TRBV9, with TRBD1 identical over 10 bases. Germline CDR1 SGDLS, CDR2 YYNGEE. Trimming cost V 4 bases and J 10 bases; bases outside gene matches: 8. The CDR3 sequence is 14 residues long. For the CDR3, the DNA is TGTGCCAGCAGCTCGGGGACAGGGGCGGGGGAGCAGTTCTTC. This encodes CASSSGTGAGEQFF.

CDR3 amino acids: CASSLGLEDTDTQYF. CDR3 in DNA: TGCGCCAGCAGCTTGGGGCTAGAGGACACAGATACGCAGTATTTT. This chain connects TRBV5-1 to TRBJ2-3; no clear D gene. CDR3 size: 15 residues. The germline V gene has CDR1 SGHRS and CDR2 YFSETQ. The V end lost 0 bases, the J end lost 2 bases, and 10 bases lay between the germline ends.

The chain has TRBV29-1 and TRBJ1-2, with 8 bases identical to TRBD1. The germline V gene has CDR1 SQVTM and CDR2 ANQGSEA. After removal of 1 base from V and 5 bases from J, the junction contained 9 bases not matched to a gene. CDR3 length: 15 amino acids. CDR3 loop: CSVEAGQGGVYGYTF. As DNA, the CDR3 is TGCAGCGTTGAAGCCGGACAGGGAGGGGTTTATGGCTACACCTTC.

The chain has TRBV18 and TRBJ2-7; 9 bases match TRBD2. J was trimmed by 5 bases and V by 1 base; bases with no gene match: 3. This CDR3 is built from 14 residues. From germline, CDR1 is KGHSH and CDR2 LQKENI. The CDR3: CASSPRRGGNEQYF. For the CDR3, the DNA is TGTGCCAGCTCACCACGGCGGGGGGGCAACGAGCAGTACTTC.

The V call is TRBV7-2, the J call TRBJ2-1; D may be TRBD2 (5 bases). CDR3 size: 13 residues. V dropped 4 bases and J dropped 10 bases, with 14 bases sitting between them. Germline-derived CDR1 and CDR2 are SGHTA and FQGNSA. The CDR3 is CASSSGGPSEQFF. For the CDR3, the DNA is TGTGCCAGCAGCTCTGGCGGGCCTAGCGAGCAGTTCTTC.

This chain joins TRBV13 and TRBJ2-7; 12 nucleotides line up with TRBD2. Unmatched junction bases numbered 11, after V lost 2 bases and J lost 9 bases. Germline assignment: CDR1 PRHDT and CDR2 FYEKMQ (reference sequence). This CDR3 contains 16 residues. The CDR3 DNA follows: TGTGCCAGCAGCTTACACCTCACTAGCGGGGGGAACAGGCAGTACTTC. This gives the protein CASSLHLTSGGNRQYF. The entire variable domain, with the rest obtained from reference TRBV13 and TRBJ2-7, is as follows: AAGVIQSPRHLIKEKRETATLKCYPIPRHDTVYWYQQGPGQDPQFLISFYEKMQSDKGSIPDRFSAQQFSDYHSELNMSSLELGDSALYFCASSLHLTSGGNRQYFGPGTRLTVT.

The sample holds a few counts of this clone. This rearrangement joins TRBV12-5 to TRBJ1-2; D not resolved. Germline loops: CDR1 LGHNT, CDR2 FRNRAP. The CDR3 totals 14 residues. V lost 4 bases, J lost 7 bases, and 16 bases lay in between. In nucleotides, the CDR3 is TGTGCTAGTGGTTCTGGCAGAGAGAGCGTTGGCTACACCTTC. It yields the protein CASGSGRESVGYTF. Together with reference TRBV12-5 and TRBJ1-2, the CDR3 gives the full variable domain: DARVTQTPRHKVTEMGQEVTMRCQPILGHNTVFWYRQTMMQGLELLAYFRNRAPLDDSGMPKDRFSAEMPDATLATLKIQPSEPRDSAVYFCASGSGRESVGYTFGSGTRLTVV.

The chain joins TRBV7-2 to TRBJ1-2; D possibly corresponds to TRBD1 (5 bases). Germline V gene sequence: CDR1 SGHTA, CDR2 FQGNSA. The germline V and J ends were trimmed by 5 bases and 3 bases, with 16 bases remaining between them. The CDR3 has 15 residues. CDR3 sequence reads: CASSPDWAGYYGYTF. CDR3 DNA sequence: TGTGCCAGCAGCCCCGATTGGGCAGGGTACTATGGCTACACCTTC.

The chain combines TRBV4-1 with TRBJ2-3; 10 bases match TRBD2. This CDR3 spans 17 amino acids. V trimming: 1 base; J trimming: 1 base; junction bases outside the gene matches: 5. Germline V gene sequence: CDR1 MGHRA, CDR2 YSYEKL. The CDR3 DNA follows: TGCGCCAGCAGCCAAGCTTGGGGGACTAGCGGCACAGATACGCAGTATTTT. Protein sequence: CASSQAWGTSGTDTQYF.

This sequence joins TRBV5-6 and TRBJ1-1; 7 positions match TRBD1. V dropped 4 bases and J dropped 11; count of bases not matched to a gene: 8. This CDR3 is 12 amino acids long. Germline V gene sequence: CDR1 SGHDT, CDR2 YYEEEE. Here the CDR3 reads CASSPRQGSAFF. The CDR3 coding sequence is TGTGCCAGCAGCCCAAGACAGGGATCGGCTTTCTTT. The complete variable domain, with remaining parts taken from reference TRBV5-6 and TRBJ1-1, reads DAGVTQSPTHLIKTRGQQVTLRCSPKSGHDTVSWYQQALGQGPQFIFQYYEEEERQRGNFPDRFSGHQFPNYSSELNVNALLLGDSALYLCASSPRQGSAFFGQGTRLTVV.

This clone was seen only once. The gene calls are TRBV30 and TRBJ2-2, with D perhaps TRBD1 or TRBD2 (5 bases each). Trimming took off 8 bases at V and 7 bases at J, with 8 bases between the two ends. CDR1 is GTSNPN, CDR2 SVGIG, per germline (reference sequence). The CDR3 loop spans 10 amino acids. CDR3: CAGGYGELFF. In nucleotides, the CDR3 is TGTGCCGGGGGTTACGGGGAGCTGTTTTTT. Drawing the rest from reference TRBV30 and TRBJ2-2, the complete variable domain is SQTIHQWPATLVQPVGSPLSLECTVEGTSNPNLYWYRQAAGRGLQLLFYSVGIGQISSEVPQNLSASRPQDRQFILSSKKLLLSDSGFYLCAGGYGELFFGEGSRLTVL.

The chain joins TRBV7-2 to TRBJ1-2, with a weak D call TRBD1 (6 bases). The CDR3 covers 15 residues. V lost 5 bases, J lost 0 bases, and 13 bases lay in between. Germline loops: CDR1 SGHTA, CDR2 FQGNSA. The DNA of the CDR3 is TGTGCCAGCAGCGCCCGGACAGCGACTAACTATGGCTACACCTTC. Its protein product is CASSARTATNYGYTF.

The V and J genes are TRBV6-6 and TRBJ1-3; D is undetermined. CDR3 length equals 13 residues. The ends were cut back, 6 bases at V and 0 bases at J, with 6 bases in the middle. Looked up from germline, CDR1 is MNHNY and CDR2 is SVGAGI (reference sequence). CDR3 protein: CASRANSGNTIYF. CDR3 nucleotide sequence: TGTGCCAGCAGGGCAAACTCTGGAAACACCATATATTTT.

This sequence joins TRBV18 and TRBJ2-6; D ambiguous. In germline, CDR1 is KGHSH, CDR2 LQKENI. Between the trimmed V and J ends, which lost 3 bases and 1 base, there was a span of 7 bases. The CDR3 extends over 15 amino acids. This CDR3 is CASSPGRSGANVLTF. CDR3 in DNA: TGTGCCAGCTCACCGGGCAGGTCTGGGGCCAACGTCCTGACTTTC.